This TCR beta chain was documented in a study of cytomegalovirus exposure and HLA in healthy donors. General study findings and limits: Cytomegalovirus status was reportedly diagnosed by the classifier with high specificity and sensitivity. In a later analysis, the majority of CMV-associated beta chains seemingly showed HLA restriction.

Worth noting for this clone: The antigen remains unidentified.

The PCR used 60 Vbeta and 13 Jbeta primers. TCRdb's copy holds only in-frame clones and misses some; the assay was immunoSEQ multiplex PCR. The table includes more than 95,000 clones, around 82% detected once. The CDR3 loop spans 14 amino acids. V gave up 5 bases and J gave up 8 bases; unmatched junction bases: 10. Germline CDR1 MNHNS, CDR2 SASEGT. The specimen was PBMCs. This clonotype was obtained from a man under 40 in good health and CMV-seropositive. V gene TRBV6-1 combines with J gene TRBJ1-1, with 8 bases matching TRBD1. CDR3 amino acids: CASSPRTGSSEAFF. In nucleotides, the CDR3 is TGTGCCAGCAGTCCCCGGACAGGGTCGTCCGAAGCTTTCTTT.